Listed below are T cell receptor beta chains from one sample, sequenced in a study of technical replicates of blood from a handful of donors. Data came from immunoSEQ multiplex PCR; TCRdb stores just in-frame clones and leaves some out. The sample carries around 79,000 clones, more than 85% recorded once. The sample taken for sequencing was T cells isolated from PBMCs. These receptors originate from a human donor in good health. CDR3s include the opening cysteine and the closing phenylalanine or tryptophan. D genes are given only for firm matches. Clone size is given for some rows only: seen once, a few or many times, or a class if the clone is expanded.

V gene	clone size	J gene	D gene	CDR3 protein	CDR3 DNA
TRBV9	.	TRBJ2-3	.	CASSVVGRASTDTQYF	TGTGCCAGCAGCGTAGTGGGCAGGGCTAGCACAGATACGCAGTATTTT
TRBV11-3	.	TRBJ2-1	.	CASSFTYNEQFF	TGTGCCAGCAGCTTTACCTACAATGAGCAGTTCTTC
TRBV7-2	.	TRBJ1-6	.	CASSAPFSPGVGNSPLHF	TGTGCCAGCAGCGCCCCCTTCAGTCCGGGGGTAGGGAATTCACCCCTCCACTTT
TRBV5-5	.	TRBJ1-2	.	CASSRAGLNGYTF	TGTGCCAGCAGCAGGGCGGGGTTAAATGGCTACACCTTC
TRBV2	.	TRBJ2-3	.	CASSEGRVASTDTQYF	TGTGCCAGCAGTGAGGGTCGGGTGGCTAGCACAGATACGCAGTATTTT
TRBV10-3	.	TRBJ2-3	TRBD2	CAISPSGAGGTDTQYF	TGTGCCATCAGCCCCTCCGGAGCGGGGGGGACAGATACGCAGTATTTT
TRBV12-5	once	TRBJ1-4	.	CASGLVHSGNEKLFF	TGTGCTAGTGGTTTGGTACACTCGGGAAATGAAAAACTGTTTTTT
TRBV9	.	TRBJ2-5	.	CASSDGTTNQETQYF	TGTGCCAGCAGCGATGGGACAACGAACCAAGAGACCCAGTACTTC
TRBV10-1	.	TRBJ2-3	TRBD2	CASSDRTSARDTQYF	TGCGCCAGCAGTGATAGGACTAGCGCGCGAGATACGCAGTATTTT
TRBV6-5	.	TRBJ1-5	TRBD1	CASSDPGQGSQHF	TGTGCCAGCAGCGATCCGGGACAGGGGTCCCAGCATTTT